This TCR beta chain was found in a study of glioma-infiltrating T cells. Findings and caveats of the study: Non-neoplastic patients had below-expected tissue-blood divergence, while all gliomas exceeded expectation.

With regard to this clonotype: Its antigen remains unidentified. A much larger clone sits a single nucleotide away, making a read error possible.

The ends were cut back, 7 bases at V and 6 bases at J, with 19 bases in the middle. This CDR3 comprises 14 residues. CDR1 is SSHAT, CDR2 FNYEAQ, per germline (reference sequence). Using RNA template, CDR3s of TCR alpha and beta were amplified with iRepertoire arm-PCR. Tissue mRNA or PBMC total RNA, 100-400 ng, went into one-step reverse transcription and amplification. Using its own MiXCR run on the multiplex PCR reads, TCRdb lists one record per CDR3 protein. The sample records some 99,000 distinct CDR3 sequences, less than 30% being singletons. The TCR originated in a human donor with low-grade glioma or glioblastoma, undergoing nonglioma brain surgery, or in good health (not recorded which). The V and J genes are TRBV7-7 and TRBJ2-7; weak D call: TRBD2 (5 bases). The material sequenced was glioma tissue, nonneoplastic brain tissue, or PBMCs (not recorded which). The CDR3 region has the DNA TGTGCCAGCACCCCAGCGACCAGTGCGGGCGAGCAGTACTTC. Its protein is CASTPATSAGEQYF.